These 25 T cell receptor beta chains were all obtained from the same sample, sequenced in a study of metastatic and nonmetastatic thyroid tumors (dated by TCRdb to between 2020 and 2021). None of the patients had been given any treatment before thyroid surgery. Receptor amplification or capture employed PCR. Reads for this sample came from an Illumina HiSeq 4000. Clones were called with MiXCR by TCRdb after fastp trimmed the public reads at Q25, and only in-frame beta chains were retained. The sample table shows around 40,000 clones, and about 13% are seen once. 9.5% of the sample belongs to the ten largest clones. Source material: blood. The origin of the receptors is a female donor with papillary thyroid cancer or a benign thyroid nodule (not recorded which). Some clones in this sample may be carry-over from other donors' samples.

This clone appeared many times. The rearrangement joins TRBV7-2 to TRBJ2-3; TRBD1 might be the D (5 bases). Per germline, CDR1 SGHTA and CDR2 FQGNSA. The V and J ends lost 2 bases and 4 bases respectively, with 7 bases between them. There are 13 residues in the CDR3. The CDR3: CASSLQGADTQYF. The CDR3 nucleotides read TGTGCCAGCAGCTTACAGGGTGCAGATACGCAGTATTTT.

This clone was observed many times. CDR3 loop: CASSLFVDAGLTTGNTIYF. The DNA for the CDR3 is TGTGCCAGCAGCTTGTTCGTTGATGCAGGGCTTACGACTGGAAACACCATATATTTT. The chain combines TRBV7-2 with TRBJ1-3; TRBD1 is a possible D gene (5 bases). The CDR3 loop spans 19 amino acids. With 3 bases removed from V and 2 bases from J, the gap between germline ends came to 23 bases. The germline V gene encodes CDR1 SGHTA and CDR2 FQGNSA.

This clone was found many times. The CDR3 sequence is CSASESSQNEQFF. The CDR3 coding sequence is TGCAGTGCTTCAGAGAGCAGTCAGAATGAGCAGTTCTTC. The V and J genes are TRBV20-1 and TRBJ2-1, with D uncertain. The CDR3 runs 13 residues. Between the trimmed V and J ends, which lost 5 bases and 7 bases, there was a span of 15 bases. Germline V lookup: CDR1 DFQATT, CDR2 SNEGSKA (reference sequence).

The chain employs TRBV30 and TRBJ2-1, with 14 bases that match TRBD2. Germline loops: CDR1 GTSNPN, CDR2 SVGIG (reference sequence). J lost 9 bases, V lost 1 base, and 11 bases had no gene match. The CDR3 length is 17 residues. The CDR3 spells CAWSGEMGLAGAVEQFF. DNA of the CDR3: TGTGCCTGGAGTGGTGAAATGGGACTAGCGGGAGCTGTTGAGCAGTTCTTC.

The V call is TRBV20-1, the J call TRBJ2-1, with D possibly matching TRBD2 (6 bases). Trimming took off 5 bases at V and 6 bases at J, with 20 bases between the two ends. Germline V lookup: CDR1 DFQATT, CDR2 SNEGSKA (reference sequence). The CDR3 totals 15 residues. In nucleotides, the CDR3 is TGCAGTGCTCTTTGGTGGGGGGAGAGGGTCAATGAGCAGTTCTTC. Protein: CSALWWGERVNEQFF.

This clone was detected ten times or more. Germline is not matched at one junction end, which may reflect a read error. This chain joins TRBV6-1 and TRBJ2-7; the D call may be TRBD1 or TRBD2 (6 bases each). Germline CDR1 is MNHNS and CDR2 is SASEGT. The CDR3 has 18 amino acids. CDR3 sequence: CASSEEGGVERISYKQYF. The CDR3 coding sequence is TGTGCCAGCAGTGAAGAGGGGGGAGTTGAAAGGATCTCCTACAAGCAGTACTTC.

This clone was seen repeatedly, ten times or more. The rearrangement links TRBV30 to TRBJ1-4; D may be TRBD1 (6 bases). V was clipped by 4 bases and J by 7 bases, with 16 bases between them. The V gene's germline CDR1 is GTSNPN and CDR2 SVGIG (reference sequence). The CDR3 length is 14 residues. The CDR3 DNA is TGTGCCTGGACCCCCGGGGGCGCGGGTGAAAAACTGTTTTTT. It specifies CAWTPGGAGEKLFF.

The chain has TRBV2 and TRBJ2-1, with D possibly TRBD2 on 5 matching bases. V shed 5 bases and J shed 8 bases, with 7 bases lying between them. CDR1 and CDR2 from the germline V gene are SNHLY and FYNNEI. This CDR3 region has 11 residues. The CDR3 nucleotides read TGTGCCAGCAGTCAGAGGGATGAGCAGTTCTTC. Its protein product is CASSQRDEQFF.

By share, this clone ranks as medium-sized. V and J are TRBV28 and TRBJ2-3; D not resolved. Trimming removed 5 bases from V and 5 bases from J, with 8 bases in between. Germline V CDR1 and CDR2: MDHEN, SYDVKM. This CDR3 comprises 12 residues. The CDR3: CASSTTRDTQYF. The CDR3 region has the DNA TGTGCCAGCAGTACGACGCGAGATACGCAGTATTTT.

This clone was observed at least ten times. The rearrangement links TRBV19 to TRBJ2-6; D gene ambiguous. This CDR3 is built from 16 residues. Per the germline V gene, CDR1 is LNHDA and CDR2 is SQIVND (reference sequence). Trimming shortened V by 3 bases and J by 1 base, and 10 bases separated the two germline ends. In nucleotides, the CDR3 is TGTGCCAGTAGTATGTACCTGTCTTCTGGGGCCAACGTCCTGACTTTC. Protein product: CASSMYLSSGANVLTF.

This clone was recorded at least ten times. The J gene is TRBJ2-3, the V gene TRBV20-1; possible D gene TRBD1, 6 bases. V was pared by 2 bases and J by 2 bases, with 14 bases between. The CDR3 length is 15 residues. Germline V CDR1 and CDR2: DFQATT, SNEGSKA (reference sequence). CDR3 in amino acids: CSARNFRGYTDTQYF. In DNA, the CDR3 is TGCAGTGCTAGAAATTTTAGGGGGTACACAGATACGCAGTATTTT.

This clone is categorized as medium-sized (0.01 to 0.1%). The chain joins TRBV6-1 to TRBJ1-2; D is possibly TRBD1 (6 bases). Trimming left V 6 bases short and J 8 bases short, with 16 bases between. Germline V gene data show CDR1 as MNHNS and CDR2 as SASEGT. CDR3 length equals 13 residues. The CDR3 nucleotides are TGTGCCAGCAGCCCGGACAGAGCGCGGGGCTACACCTTC. It encodes CASSPDRARGYTF.

V and J are TRBV5-1 and TRBJ2-7; possible D gene TRBD2, 6 bases. Germline CDR1 reads SGHRS; CDR2 reads YFSETQ. Trimming cost V 2 bases and J 7 bases, with 16 bases left between them. This CDR3 has 14 amino acids. CDR3 in amino acids: CASSLNSVGGEQYF. In DNA form, the CDR3 reads TGCGCCAGCAGCTTAAATAGCGTTGGAGGGGAGCAGTACTTC.

This clone has a handful of counts. This clone may be a read error of a much larger clone one base away. The V gene is TRBV20-1, the J gene TRBJ2-1; 11 bases are a match to TRBD2. Germline V gives CDR1 DFQATT, CDR2 SNEGSKA (reference sequence). V gave up 6 bases and J gave up 11 bases; unmatched junction bases: 9. The CDR3 length is 13 residues. Here the CDR3 DNA reads TGCAGTGCAACCGGGACTAGCGGATATAAGCAGTTCTTC. Protein product: CSATGTSGYKQFF.

The table lists this clone with a few counts. V gene TRBV6-2 or TRBV6-3 combines with J gene TRBJ2-1; TRBD2 is a possible D gene (5 bases). The germline V and J ends were trimmed by 0 bases and 8 bases, with 8 bases remaining between them. The germline V gene encodes CDR1 MNHEY and CDR2 SVGEGT. The CDR3 is 13 residues long. CDR3 amino acids: CASSYSGSDEQFF. CDR3 DNA: TGTGCCAGCAGTTACTCAGGGAGTGATGAGCAGTTCTTC.

This clone was observed a handful of times. The chain combines TRBV6-1 with TRBJ1-4, with unresolved D. The CDR3 consists of 13 residues. V lost 4 bases and J lost 2, with 5 bases in between. Germline loops: CDR1 MNHNS, CDR2 SASEGT. The CDR3 spells CASSVWTNEKLFF. The DNA of the CDR3 is TGTGCCAGCAGTGTGTGGACTAATGAAAAACTGTTTTTT.

The rearrangement links TRBV9 to TRBJ2-7, with TRBD2 matching over 7 bases. J lost 0 bases, V lost 3 bases, and 6 bases had no gene match. In germline, CDR1 is SGDLS, CDR2 YYNGEE. This CDR3 comprises 15 residues. This CDR3 is CASSGGRVSSYEQYF. Here the CDR3 DNA reads TGTGCCAGCAGCGGGGGGAGGGTGAGCTCCTACGAGCAGTACTTC.

This clone was found a few times. The rearrangement uses TRBV5-1 and TRBJ1-6; 10 bases match TRBD1. The CDR3 is 14 amino acids. V shed 4 bases and J 8 bases; nucleotides not matched to a gene: 3. Looked up from germline, CDR1 is SGHRS and CDR2 is YFSETQ. The CDR3 loop is CASSLGTGDSPLHF. In nucleotides, the CDR3 is TGCGCCAGCAGCCTAGGGACAGGGGATTCACCCCTCCACTTT.

This clone was picked up many times. This sequence joins TRBV5-6 and TRBJ1-1; unclear D gene. This CDR3 spans 12 amino acids. Germline V gene lookup returns CDR1 SGHDT and CDR2 YYEEEE. The V end was cut by 1 base, the J end by 1 base, with 2 bases between. CDR3 in amino acids: CASSLSNTEAFF. In nucleotides, the CDR3 is TGTGCCAGCAGCTTGTCGAACACTGAAGCTTTCTTT. The full variable domain, in which reference TRBV5-6 and TRBJ1-1 provide the parts outside the CDR3, is DAGVTQSPTHLIKTRGQQVTLRCSPKSGHDTVSWYQQALGQGPQFIFQYYEEEERQRGNFPDRFSGHQFPNYSSELNVNALLLGDSALYLCASSLSNTEAFFGQGTRLTVV.

This clone appeared a few times. The gene calls are TRBV6-2 or TRBV6-3 and TRBJ2-3; possible D gene TRBD2, 5 bases. V gave up 4 bases and J gave up 7 bases, with 21 bases separating them. This CDR3 comprises 16 residues. Looked up from germline, CDR1 is MNHEY and CDR2 is SVGEGT. Written as DNA, the CDR3 is TGTGCCAGCAGTTCCCCCCCCCCGGGAACCGGGAATACGCAGTATTTT. Protein sequence: CASSSPPPGTGNTQYF.

This clone was recorded many times. CDR3 loop: CASTSLNLAEAFF. As DNA, the CDR3 is TGTGCCAGCACGTCCCTTAATTTGGCTGAAGCTTTCTTT. This chain uses TRBV3-1 with TRBJ1-1; D is uncertain. The V gene's germline CDR1 is LGHDT and CDR2 YNNKEL (reference sequence). The CDR3 runs to 13 residues. V dropped 7 bases and J dropped 6 bases, with 15 bases sitting between them.

The chain joins TRBV7-2 to TRBJ2-3, with D possibly TRBD2 on 7 matching bases. CDR3 length: 14 amino acids. In germline, CDR1 is SGHTA, CDR2 FQGNSA. Trimming took 9 bases from V and 5 from J, leaving 18 bases between them. The CDR3 DNA sequence: TGTGCCAGTGACTCCGGGGGGCGTGAAGATACGCAGTATTTT. Encoded protein: CASDSGGREDTQYF.

J is TRBJ1-1 and V is TRBV28; possibly TRBD1 for D (5 bases). Deletions cut 4 bases from V and 4 bases from J, with 13 bases between. The V gene's germline CDR1 is MDHEN and CDR2 SYDVKM. The CDR3 contains 14 residues. DNA of the CDR3: TGTGCCAGCAGTTCTTCCAGGGTGGCCACTGAAGCTTTCTTT. Its translation is CASSSSRVATEAFF.

The chain has TRBV3-1 and TRBJ1-2; perhaps TRBD1 as D (5 bases). Trimming left V 5 bases short and J 8 bases short, with 15 bases between. The CDR3 has 13 residues. Germline-derived CDR1 and CDR2 are LGHDT and YNNKEL (reference sequence). The CDR3 DNA is TGTGCCAGCAGCTCAGGACATTTGGAGGGCTACACCTTC. Its protein is CASSSGHLEGYTF.

This clone was recorded many times. The J gene is TRBJ2-7, the V gene TRBV6-1; D unresolved. Trimming shortened V by 6 bases and J by 0 bases, and 6 bases separated the two germline ends. This CDR3 comprises 12 residues. The V gene's germline CDR1 is MNHNS and CDR2 SASEGT. CDR3 sequence reads: CASSSTSYEQYF. The CDR3 bases are TGTGCCAGCAGCTCTACCTCCTACGAGCAGTACTTC.